Listed below are T cell receptor beta chains from one sample, sequenced in a study of blood T cell repertoires in COVID-19. Sequencing used immunoSEQ multiplex PCR; TCRdb keeps in-frame clones, though not all of them. The sample yields 84,000 or so clones, approximately 88% seen once. Sequencing used peripheral blood. The receptor source for this set is a man in his 70s with acute or convalescent COVID-19. Both conserved end residues are part of each CDR3. D genes are given only for firm matches. The size entry is marked missing in some rows and otherwise reads once, few, many or a size class.

d_call: -
j_call: TRBJ2-7
clone_size: -
v_call: TRBV19
cdr3_nt: TGTGCCAGCGACAGGCCCGTCTTCTACGAGCAGTACTTC
cdr3_aa: CASDRPVFYEQYF

d_call: TRBD1
j_call: TRBJ1-5
clone_size: -
v_call: TRBV28
cdr3_nt: TGTGCCAGCAGTTCACAAAAGGGACAGGGGATCTATCAGCCCCAGCATTTT
cdr3_aa: CASSSQKGQGIYQPQHF

d_call: TRBD1
j_call: TRBJ2-7
clone_size: few
v_call: TRBV5-1
cdr3_nt: TGCGCCAGCAGCCAGAGGACAGGGCTTACTGGCGAGCAGTACTTC
cdr3_aa: CASSQRTGLTGEQYF

d_call: -
j_call: TRBJ2-5
clone_size: once
v_call: TRBV5-6
cdr3_nt: TGTGCCAGCAGCCCCCAGGGGTGGCAAGAGACCCAGTACTTC
cdr3_aa: CASSPQGWQETQYF

d_call: TRBD2
j_call: TRBJ2-3
clone_size: -
v_call: TRBV7-2
cdr3_nt: TGTGCCAGCAGCTCAAGGACTAGCGGTCGGGATACGCAGTATTTT
cdr3_aa: CASSSRTSGRDTQYF

d_call: TRBD2
j_call: TRBJ2-2
clone_size: -
v_call: TRBV18
cdr3_nt: TGTGCCAGCTCACCGGGAGCGGGGGCGAACACCGGGGAGCTGTTTTTT
cdr3_aa: CASSPGAGANTGELFF

d_call: -
j_call: TRBJ2-7
clone_size: -
v_call: TRBV5-4
cdr3_nt: TGTGCCAGCAGCTTGAAACAGGGAGGGACCTACGAGCAGTACTTC
cdr3_aa: CASSLKQGGTYEQYF

d_call: -
j_call: TRBJ2-1
clone_size: -
v_call: TRBV4-1
cdr3_nt: TGCGCCAGCAGCCAAGATTCCGCCTACAATGAGCAGTTCTTC
cdr3_aa: CASSQDSAYNEQFF

d_call: -
j_call: TRBJ1-2
clone_size: -
v_call: TRBV5-6
cdr3_nt: TGTGCCAGCAGCTTGGCCCCAGAATCCTATGGCTACACCTTC
cdr3_aa: CASSLAPESYGYTF

d_call: -
j_call: TRBJ1-6
clone_size: -
v_call: TRBV19
cdr3_nt: TGTGCCAGTAGCCACGGAGGACAGAGCTCCTATAATTCACCCCTCCACTTT
cdr3_aa: CASSHGGQSSYNSPLHF

d_call: TRBD1
j_call: TRBJ1-1
clone_size: -
v_call: TRBV6-5
cdr3_nt: TGTGCCAGCAGAACCTCAGGGGGGCCTGAAGCTTTCTTT
cdr3_aa: CASRTSGGPEAFF

d_call: TRBD2
j_call: TRBJ2-1
clone_size: -
v_call: TRBV27
cdr3_nt: TGTGCCAGCAGTTTAAGTAGCGGGCCCTACAATGAGCAGTTCTTC
cdr3_aa: CASSLSSGPYNEQFF

d_call: -
j_call: TRBJ1-5
clone_size: few
v_call: TRBV5-6
cdr3_nt: TGTGCCAGCAGCTTGGGTGTCGCGGGTCAGCCCCAGCATTTT
cdr3_aa: CASSLGVAGQPQHF

d_call: -
j_call: TRBJ2-2
clone_size: -
v_call: TRBV18
cdr3_nt: TGTGCCAGCTCACATTCGGTTGTCGGGGAGCTGTTTTTT
cdr3_aa: CASSHSVVGELFF

d_call: -
j_call: TRBJ2-7
clone_size: -
v_call: TRBV29-1
cdr3_nt: TGCAGCGTTGTCCAGGGTACCTACGAGCAGTACTTC
cdr3_aa: CSVVQGTYEQYF

d_call: -
j_call: TRBJ2-3
clone_size: -
v_call: TRBV28
cdr3_nt: TGTGCCAGCAGTGGGGCGACCTTGACAGATGTGTGGCCAGATACGCAGTATTTT
cdr3_aa: CASSGATLTDVWPDTQYF

d_call: TRBD2
j_call: TRBJ2-7
clone_size: few
v_call: TRBV5-5
cdr3_nt: TGTGCCAGCAGCCCCACCGGAGGGACTAGCGGGAGAATTACCTACGAGCAGTACTTC
cdr3_aa: CASSPTGGTSGRITYEQYF

d_call: -
j_call: TRBJ1-4
clone_size: -
v_call: TRBV28
cdr3_nt: TGTGCCAGCAGACCCGACGGTCCAGGGGAAAAACTGTTTTTT
cdr3_aa: CASRPDGPGEKLFF

d_call: TRBD1
j_call: TRBJ1-4
clone_size: -
v_call: TRBV7-2
cdr3_nt: TGTGCCAGCAGCTTCACAGGGGGGGAAAAACTGTTTTTT
cdr3_aa: CASSFTGGEKLFF

d_call: -
j_call: TRBJ1-1
clone_size: -
v_call: TRBV28
cdr3_nt: TGTGCCAGCAGTTTATCGGGGGGGACGAACACTGAAGCTTTCTTT
cdr3_aa: CASSLSGGTNTEAFF

d_call: -
j_call: TRBJ2-2
clone_size: -
v_call: TRBV14
cdr3_nt: TGTGCCAGCAGCCAAGATTTCGCCGGGGAGCTGTTTTTT
cdr3_aa: CASSQDFAGELFF

d_call: TRBD2
j_call: TRBJ2-7
clone_size: -
v_call: TRBV19
cdr3_nt: TGTGCCAGTAGCCGCCGGACTAGCGGGAGTATCAACGAGCAGTACTTC
cdr3_aa: CASSRRTSGSINEQYF

d_call: TRBD1
j_call: TRBJ2-5
clone_size: -
v_call: TRBV2
cdr3_nt: TGTGCCAGCAGCCCGGACAGGAACCAAGAGACCCAGTACTTC
cdr3_aa: CASSPDRNQETQYF